Listed here are 2 T cell receptor beta chains from one sample, sequenced in a study of a mutant IDH1 vaccine in newly diagnosed glioma. No cognate antigen is known for these TCRs. Sequencing was performed with immunoSEQ multiplex PCR; in TCRdb, only in-frame clones are kept and a portion is missing. Of about 65,000 clones listed, approximately 85% are singletons. Indicated time point: week 23, last vaccination. Every vaccination contained 300 ug of the mutant IDH1 20-mer peptide and was paired with topical imiquimod. The material sequenced was PBMCs, taken from a glioma patient whose treatment included an IDH1 peptide vaccine. The origin of the receptors is a man between 25 and 39 years old with glioma.

The J gene is TRBJ1-4, the V gene TRBV5-8; TRBD1 aligns across 7 bases. The ends lost 4 bases at V and 0 bases at J; junction bases unmatched: 6. CDR3 size: 16 residues. Looked up from germline, CDR1 is SGHTS and CDR2 is YDEGEE. The CDR3 spells CASSRGTATTNEKLFF. The DNA of the CDR3 is TGTGCCAGCAGCCGAGGGACAGCTACAACTAATGAAAAACTGTTTTTT.

This clone has more than one count but fewer than ten. V is TRBV25-1 and J is TRBJ1-1; D unresolved. The ends were cut back, 6 bases at V and 5 bases at J, with 13 bases in the middle. This CDR3 has 13 amino acids. Germline loops: CDR1 MGHDK, CDR2 SYGVNS. The CDR3 reads CASRTRVATEAFF. The CDR3 nucleotides are TGTGCCAGCAGGACCCGGGTGGCGACTGAAGCTTTCTTT. The full variable domain, its missing parts supplied by reference TRBV25-1 and TRBJ1-1, is EADIYQTPRYLVIGTGKKITLECSQTMGHDKMYWYQQDPGMELHLIHYSYGVNSTEKGDLSSESTVSRIRTEHFPLTLESARPSHTSQYLCASRTRVATEAFFGQGTRLTVV.